This paragraph covers one T cell receptor beta chain sequence. The CDR3 totals 16 residues. The ends lost 8 bases at V and 4 bases at J; junction bases unmatched: 11. CDR1 and CDR2 from the germline V gene are MNHEY and SMNVEV (reference sequence). This sample was included in a study of blood T cell repertoires in COVID-19. In the study's own analysis: Cell counts per sample came from amplifying reference gene primers. Sequencing used immunoSEQ multiplex PCR; TCRdb keeps in-frame clones, though not all of them. V, J and clone size derive from that table, while D and trimming were established from the DNA sequence. The sample lists a few hundred thousand clones; nearly 90% were seen once.

This sequence joins TRBV27 and TRBJ2-7; 13 bases map to TRBD2. The source is a woman aged 18-29 years with acute COVID-19. Sequenced: PBMCs or T cells enriched from blood (not recorded which). The CDR3 loop is CASAPGTSGIGYEQYF. The CDR3, as DNA: TGTGCCAGCGCCCCAGGGACTAGCGGGATCGGTTACGAGCAGTACTTC.